The 20 T cell receptor beta chains given below trace back to one sample, sequenced in a study of T cells expressing NK-cell markers. TCRdb derives one entry per CDR3 protein from the 5' RACE reads, leaving out DNA. The sample has more than 400,000 distinct CDR3 sequences. Sequences were obtained from blood T cells: a sorted CD56 or NKG2C T cell subset, CD4+ or CD8+ T cells, or bulk PBMC T cells (not recorded which). The receptors shown here come from a woman between 18 and 69 years old in good health.

The chain has TRBV12-5 and TRBJ2-3. The CDR3 has 12 amino acids. Germline V lookup: CDR1 LGHNT, CDR2 FRNRAP. The CDR3 protein is CASGLSVDTQYF.

This sequence joins TRBV21-1 and TRBJ2-2; absent DNA, TCRdb's TRBD1 call cannot be checked. TRBV21-1 is a documented pseudogene. There are 13 residues in the CDR3. This CDR3 reads CASIKGRNGELFF.

CDR3 protein: CASRRPADFYNEQFF. The gene calls are TRBV12-3 or TRBV12-4 and TRBJ2-1; TCRdb names TRBD2, which stays unverified in the absence of DNA. The CDR3 has 15 residues.

This rearrangement joins TRBV11-2 to TRBJ2-4; TCRdb's D gene call, TRBD1, goes unchecked for lack of DNA. This CDR3 comprises 14 residues. Germline lookup yields CDR1 SGHAT and CDR2 FQNNGV. Here the CDR3 reads CASSLQGAINIQYF.

This chain joins TRBV20-1 and TRBJ2-5. The germline V gene encodes CDR1 DFQATT and CDR2 SNEGSKA (reference sequence). The CDR3 is 11 amino acids. The CDR3 spells CSARSPETQYF.

The gene calls are TRBV6-6 and TRBJ1-2; TCRdb names TRBD1, which stays unverified in the absence of DNA. CDR1 and CDR2 (germline): MNHNY, SVGAGI (reference sequence). CDR3 length: 13 residues. This CDR3 is CATLSHSPYGYTF.

V gene TRBV29-1 combines with J gene TRBJ2-3; TCRdb's D call, TRBD2, is unchecked because there is no DNA. The CDR3 loop spans 13 amino acids. CDR1 is SQVTM and CDR2 is ANQGSEA in the germline V gene. Here the CDR3 reads CSVDLAGADTQYF.

This chain connects TRBV6-2 or TRBV6-3 to TRBJ2-1; TCRdb names TRBD2, which stays unverified in the absence of DNA. From germline, CDR1 is MNHEY and CDR2 SVGEGT. The CDR3 length is 19 residues. The CDR3 protein is CASSYPSGVTSRLGSEQFF.

The gene calls are TRBV5-6 and TRBJ2-1; the D call from TCRdb, TRBD1, cannot be confirmed without DNA. CDR1 is SGHDT, CDR2 YYEEEE, per germline. The CDR3 has 15 amino acids. The chain's CDR3 is CASSLVGTEYNEQFF.

The V gene is TRBV5-6, the J gene TRBJ2-5; TCRdb calls TRBD2, which cannot be checked without DNA. This CDR3 is built from 13 residues. Germline V gives CDR1 SGHDT, CDR2 YYEEEE. CDR3 sequence reads: CASREALGETQYF. Full variable domain (rest looked up from reference TRBV5-6 and TRBJ2-5): DAGVTQSPTHLIKTRGQQVTLRCSPKSGHDTVSWYQQALGQGPQFIFQYYEEEERQRGNFPDRFSGHQFPNYSSELNVNALLLGDSALYLCASREALGETQYFGPGTRLLVL.

The J gene is TRBJ2-1, the V gene TRBV29-1. Germline V gives CDR1 SQVTM, CDR2 ANQGSEA. This CDR3 region has 12 residues. The CDR3: CSVSNRNDEQFF.

The rearrangement joins TRBV28 to TRBJ2-3; as DNA is missing, the TRBD2 call by TCRdb cannot be tested. Germline loops: CDR1 MDHEN, CDR2 SYDVKM. The CDR3 sequence is 15 residues long. The CDR3 spells CASSPAELGTDTQYF.

The rearrangement uses TRBV7-9 and TRBJ1-6; TCRdb reports TRBD1, a call that lacks DNA to check it against. Germline CDR1 and CDR2: SEHNR and FQNEAQ (reference sequence). The CDR3 length is 12 residues. This CDR3 reads CATHRGNSPLHF.

The V gene is TRBV5-6, the J gene TRBJ2-4; TCRdb reports TRBD1, a call that lacks DNA to check it against. The germline CDR1 and CDR2 sequences are SGHDT and YYEEEE. The CDR3 runs to 16 residues. CDR3 loop: CASSPGQANPKNIQYF. The variable domain in full, with the rest retrieved from reference TRBV5-6 and TRBJ2-4, is DAGVTQSPTHLIKTRGQQVTLRCSPKSGHDTVSWYQQALGQGPQFIFQYYEEEERQRGNFPDRFSGHQFPNYSSELNVNALLLGDSALYLCASSPGQANPKNIQYFGAGTRLSVL.

CDR3 loop: CASRKTLGNSPLHF. The V gene is TRBV7-2, the J gene TRBJ1-6. The CDR3 totals 14 residues. Germline V gives CDR1 SGHTA, CDR2 FQGNSA.

This chain connects TRBV5-1 to TRBJ2-6; with no DNA, the TCRdb D assignment of TRBD2 cannot be verified. CDR1 and CDR2 (germline): SGHRS, YFSETQ. This CDR3 comprises 16 residues. CDR3 in amino acids: CASSLGGLGGANVLTF.

J is TRBJ2-1 and V is TRBV11-3. This CDR3 spans 15 amino acids. The germline V gene has CDR1 SGHNT and CDR2 YENEEA. CDR3 loop: CASSSDGYSYNEQFF.

The chain links TRBV5-6 to TRBJ2-3; the D gene TCRdb calls, TRBD2, cannot be checked with no DNA. Germline CDR1 SGHDT, CDR2 YYEEEE. This CDR3 has 16 residues. CDR3 loop: CASSLRQREVGDTQYF.

The rearrangement uses TRBV24-1 and TRBJ2-5; TCRdb selects TRBD2, and the lack of DNA leaves this call unchecked. Germline V gene data show CDR1 as KGHDR and CDR2 as SFDVKD. The CDR3 length is 14 residues. The CDR3 sequence: CATSDSGRGETQYF.

The V and J genes are TRBV4-3 and TRBJ2-3; TCRdb calls TRBD1, which cannot be checked without DNA. CDR1 and CDR2 from the germline V gene are LGHNA and YSLEER. This CDR3 has 17 amino acids. CDR3 sequence: CASSQEPQGYTTDTQYF.